This TCR beta chain was sequenced during a study of blood T cell repertoires in COVID-19. Germline V gene sequence: CDR1 SGHRS, CDR2 YFSETQ. The CDR3 is 17 residues long. Trimming took 0 bases from V and 6 from J; bases not matched to a gene: 10. The table came from immunoSEQ multiplex PCR; TCRdb's copy has only in-frame clones and leaves some out. Of about 270,000 clones listed, around nine tenths are singletons. This clonotype was obtained from a woman younger than 35 who had recovered from COVID-19. The sample comprised PBMCs or T cells enriched from blood (not recorded which). This chain connects TRBV5-1 to TRBJ2-3, with 10 bases that match TRBD2. CDR3 region: CASSLDGPQAGGDTQYF. The CDR3 nucleotides are TGCGCCAGCAGCTTGGACGGACCCCAAGCGGGAGGGGATACGCAGTATTTT.